Below, 28 T cell receptor beta chains from the same sample are listed, as sequenced in a study of T-cell memory formation after mild COVID-19. One entry per CDR3 protein, called by TCRdb with MiXCR from the 5' RACE reads. The sample lists approximately 290,000 distinct CDR3 sequences; less than 20% were seen once. Sequencing was carried out using PBMCs or a T cell subset sorted from them (not recorded which). The receptors come from a young man who had mild COVID-19 (a few samples of this study predate the infection). Cell type and time point are not known.

The rearrangement uses TRBV5-6 and TRBJ2-5; 9 bases map to TRBD2. V lost 4 bases to trimming and J lost 3 bases; unmatched junction nucleotides: 10. Germline loops: CDR1 SGHDT, CDR2 YYEEEE. This CDR3 is built from 16 residues. CDR3 sequence (DNA): TGTGCCAGCAGCCAACGGCGGGCTAGCGGGGAAGAGACCCAGTACTTC. Translating it yields CASSQRRASGEETQYF.

This clonotype has at least ten counts. The rearrangement links TRBV30 to TRBJ1-2; a possible D gene is TRBD1 (6 bases). The V end lost 0 bases, the J end lost 7 bases, and 18 bases lay between the germline ends. Per the germline V gene, CDR1 is GTSNPN and CDR2 is SVGIG (reference sequence). The CDR3 runs 15 residues. Written as DNA, the CDR3 is TGTGCCTGGAGTGTACACAGTAGGGGGTACGGTGGCTACACCTTC. Amino acids: CAWSVHSRGYGGYTF. Together with reference TRBV30 and TRBJ1-2, the CDR3 gives the full variable domain: SQTIHQWPATLVQPVGSPLSLECTVEGTSNPNLYWYRQAAGRGLQLLFYSVGIGQISSEVPQNLSASRPQDRQFILSSKKLLLSDSGFYLCAWSVHSRGYGGYTFGSGTRLTVV.

V and J are TRBV6-5 and TRBJ1-5; 7 bases align to TRBD1. The ends lost 6 bases at V and 3 bases at J; junction bases unmatched: 14. Germline CDR1 MNHEY, CDR2 SVGAGI. The CDR3 totals 17 residues. In DNA form, the CDR3 reads TGTGCCAGCAGACTAAGGGCGACAGGGAGGCCCAATCAGCCCCAGCATTTT. Its protein is CASRLRATGRPNQPQHF.

This chain joins TRBV5-1 and TRBJ2-3; D may be TRBD2 (6 bases). The CDR3 loop spans 16 amino acids. The V and J ends lost 3 bases and 2 bases respectively, with 16 bases between them. Germline V gene data show CDR1 as SGHRS and CDR2 as YFSETQ. As DNA, the CDR3 is TGCGCCAGCAGCTCCCGGGACTGGATCCTCACAGATACGCAGTATTTT. This codes for CASSSRDWILTDTQYF.

J is TRBJ1-1 and V is TRBV24-1, with a possible D match to TRBD1 (6 bases). Germline-derived CDR1 and CDR2 are KGHDR and SFDVKD. Trimming removed 7 bases from V and 7 bases from J, with 15 bases in between. This CDR3 is built from 13 residues. The CDR3 spells CATRPQGKNEAFF. The CDR3 bases are TGTGCCACCAGGCCCCAGGGGAAGAATGAAGCTTTCTTT.

The rearrangement uses TRBV12-3 or TRBV12-4 and TRBJ1-2; possibly TRBD1 for D (6 bases). The length of the CDR3 is 12 residues. V lost 3 bases to trimming and J lost 8 bases, with 10 bases between them. As DNA, the CDR3 is TGTGCCAGCAGTTTGGGGGCGCGGGGCTACACCTTC. This sequence encodes CASSLGARGYTF.

This clonotype was seen only a few times. The J gene is TRBJ2-5, the V gene TRBV5-1; 9 positions agree with TRBD1. The length of the CDR3 is 15 residues. Germline CDR1 SGHRS, CDR2 YFSETQ. V was clipped by 1 base and J by 1 base; unmatched bases: 2. The CDR3 DNA reads TGCGCCAGCAGCTTGACGGGACAGGGCCAAGAGACCCAGTACTTC. As protein: CASSLTGQGQETQYF.

This clonotype turned up a few times. The CDR3 region is CASSSRLGSPLHF. CDR3 bases: TGTGCCAGTAGTTCAAGGCTAGGGTCACCCCTCCACTTT. The chain joins TRBV19 to TRBJ1-6; unclear D gene. CDR3 length: 13 amino acids. Trimming left V 5 bases short and J 10 bases short, with 12 bases between. Germline CDR1 reads LNHDA; CDR2 reads SQIVND (reference sequence).

This chain joins TRBV7-9 and TRBJ2-7, with 7 bases aligning to TRBD1. The CDR3 spans 15 residues. The V segment lost 5 bases and the J segment 0 bases; nucleotides outside the gene matches: 7. Germline CDR1 and CDR2: SEHNR and FQNEAQ (reference sequence). The CDR3 reads CASSHPGQSSYEQYF. The DNA for the CDR3 is TGTGCCAGCAGCCATCCGGGACAGAGCTCCTACGAGCAGTACTTC.

Ten or more counts support this clonotype. V usage is TRBV7-2 and J usage is TRBJ2-3; 8 bases line up with TRBD1. V was pared by 1 base and J by 4 bases, with 4 bases of the junction left unmatched. This CDR3 comprises 15 residues. Germline CDR1 and CDR2: SGHTA and FQGNSA. CDR3 residues: CASSLVTGGADTQYF. CDR3 in DNA: TGTGCCAGCAGCTTAGTTACAGGGGGAGCAGATACGCAGTATTTT.

This clonotype was recorded at least ten times. The chain joins TRBV5-1 to TRBJ1-6; the D is unclear. CDR3 length: 17 residues. CDR1 is SGHRS and CDR2 is YFSETQ in the germline V gene. V lost 0 bases to trimming and J lost 1 base, with 11 bases between them. In DNA, the CDR3 is TGCGCCAGCAGCTTGGATGAGGGTGGGTCCTATAATTCACCCCTCCACTTT. Protein sequence: CASSLDEGGSYNSPLHF.

This clonotype has just a few counts. The chain combines TRBV7-2 with TRBJ2-2, with 9 bases fitting TRBD1. CDR3 length equals 14 residues. CDR1 is SGHTA, CDR2 FQGNSA, per germline. The trim removed 8 bases at V and 7 bases at J, leaving 8 bases unmatched. For the CDR3, the DNA is TGTGCCAGCCAGGACAGGGGCTACGTCGGGGAGCTGTTTTTT. Translation gives CASQDRGYVGELFF.

In DNA, the CDR3 is TGTGCCAGCAGGCTCAACAGGGGCCGGCCCGGGGAGCTGTTTTTT. Protein sequence: CASRLNRGRPGELFF. The chain is built from TRBV12-3 or TRBV12-4 and TRBJ2-2, with 7 bases aligning to TRBD1. V was clipped by 6 bases and J by 6 bases; unmatched bases: 10. The CDR3 length is 15 residues.

The table lists this clonotype with many counts. The J gene is TRBJ2-7, the V gene TRBV6-1, with 7 bases that match TRBD1. CDR3 length equals 14 residues. With V trimmed by 1 base and J by 0 bases, 0 bases remained unmatched. CDR1 is MNHNS and CDR2 is SASEGT in the germline V gene. CDR3 nucleotide sequence: TGTGCCAGCAGTGAAGGGGACAGCTCCTACGAGCAGTACGTC. This gives the protein CASSEGDSSYEQYV.

This clonotype was counted between two and nine times. The V gene is TRBV7-6, the J gene TRBJ1-2; D is ambiguous. Trimming shortened V by 5 bases and J by 3 bases, and 10 bases separated the two germline ends. Per germline, CDR1 SGHVS and CDR2 FNYEAQ. The CDR3 spans 13 residues. CDR3 nucleotides: TGTGCCAGCAGCAAGGGCCCGCACTATGGCTACACCTTC. This gives the protein CASSKGPHYGYTF.

This clonotype was seen more than once but under ten times. The genes are TRBV7-9 and TRBJ2-1; 7 nucleotides line up with TRBD1. Unmatched junction bases numbered 4, after V lost 5 bases and J lost 12 bases. Germline V gene sequence: CDR1 SEHNR, CDR2 FQNEAQ (reference sequence). The CDR3 length is 11 residues. CDR3 DNA sequence: TGTGCCAGCAGCACCGGGGACAGGCAGTTCTTC. This translates into CASSTGDRQFF.

The genes are TRBV5-5 and TRBJ1-5; TRBD1 matches 7 bases. Germline values: CDR1 SGHKS, CDR2 YYEKEE (reference sequence). The trim removed 2 bases at V and 6 bases at J, leaving 2 bases unmatched. The CDR3 is made up of 13 amino acids. For the CDR3, the DNA is TGTGCCAGCAGCTTTAACAGGGGTCAGCCCCAGCATTTT. As protein: CASSFNRGQPQHF.

This clonotype appeared a few times. This rearrangement joins TRBV20-1 to TRBJ2-5; 10 bases line up with TRBD1. V lost 0 bases and J lost 3; bases outside the gene matches: 13. Germline V gene data show CDR1 as DFQATT and CDR2 as SNEGSKA (reference sequence). The CDR3 contains 18 residues. This CDR3 is CSARDFRIRTGGKETQYF. The CDR3 bases are TGCAGTGCTAGAGATTTTCGAATCCGGACAGGGGGAAAAGAGACCCAGTACTTC.

The chain couples TRBV7-9 to TRBJ2-2; D is perhaps TRBD2 (5 bases). V was pared by 7 bases and J by 7 bases, with 22 bases between. This CDR3 has 16 amino acids. CDR1 is SEHNR, CDR2 FQNEAQ, per germline (reference sequence). CDR3 sequence (DNA): TGTGCCAGCACCCCCCCCTCGGCCGGGGATATCGGGGAGCTGTTTTTT. This gives the protein CASTPPSAGDIGELFF.

The rearrangement joins TRBV6-6 to TRBJ1-5; the D is unclear. This CDR3 contains 12 residues. Trimming stripped 0 bases from V and 9 bases from J, with 6 bases between. CDR1 and CDR2 from the germline V gene are MNHNY and SVGAGI (reference sequence). This CDR3 is CASSYSEGPQHF. The CDR3 nucleotides read TGTGCCAGCAGTTACTCAGAGGGGCCCCAGCATTTT.

This chain links TRBV5-5 with TRBJ2-5, with 7 bases identical to TRBD2. The ends lost 5 bases at V and 4 bases at J; junction bases unmatched: 8. The CDR3 is made up of 14 amino acids. Germline CDR1 SGHKS, CDR2 YYEKEE (reference sequence). Written as DNA, the CDR3 is TGTGCCAGCAGTCTAGCGGTTGGTACAGAGACCCAGTACTTC. This gives the protein CASSLAVGTETQYF. The whole variable domain, remainder taken from reference TRBV5-5 and TRBJ2-5, is DAGVTQSPTHLIKTRGQQVTLRCSPISGHKSVSWYQQVLGQGPQFIFQYYEKEERGRGNFPDRFSARQFPNYSSELNVNALLLGDSALYLCASSLAVGTETQYFGPGTRLLVL.

A few counts support this clonotype. The chain has TRBV7-9 and TRBJ2-5; the D gene is possibly TRBD1 (6 bases). CDR3 length equals 15 residues. Germline V gene lookup returns CDR1 SEHNR and CDR2 FQNEAQ (reference sequence). The V end lost 6 bases, the J end lost 4 bases, and 18 bases lay between the germline ends. The chain's CDR3 is CASSRVVVGGETQYF. For the CDR3, the DNA is TGTGCCAGCAGTAGAGTCGTGGTAGGGGGAGAGACCCAGTACTTC.

The V and J genes are TRBV4-1 and TRBJ2-2; D is uncertain. The V end lost 4 bases, the J end lost 6 bases, and 9 bases lay between the germline ends. CDR1 is MGHRA and CDR2 is YSYEKL in the germline V gene. This CDR3 is 13 amino acids long. CDR3 amino acids: CASSRLGPGELFF. As DNA, the CDR3 is TGCGCCAGCAGCCGCCTTGGGCCCGGGGAGCTGTTTTTT.

The genes are TRBV6-4 and TRBJ2-3; TRBD2 agrees at 11 bases. V gave up 8 bases and J gave up 2 bases; unmatched junction bases: 15. The germline gives CDR1 MRHNA, CDR2 SNTAGT. The CDR3 length is 18 residues. CDR3 sequence: CASSPRPGLAGSTDTQYF. The DNA for the CDR3 is TGTGCCAGCTCTCCCCGACCCGGACTAGCGGGCTCCACAGATACGCAGTATTTT.

CDR3 protein: CASSFDTGGSPLHF. Here the CDR3 DNA reads TGTGCCAGCAGTTTCGACACTGGCGGGTCGCCCCTCCACTTT. The genes are TRBV12-3 or TRBV12-4 and TRBJ1-6; D is undetermined. Trimming took 3 bases from V and 13 from J, leaving 16 bases between them. CDR3 length: 14 amino acids.

This CDR3 is CASSRHSGANVLTF. The CDR3 region has the DNA TGTGCCAGCAGCAGACACTCTGGGGCCAACGTCCTGACTTTC. This sequence joins TRBV9 and TRBJ2-6; D is ambiguous. The CDR3 runs 14 residues. V lost 4 bases, J lost 0 bases, and 5 bases lay in between. Germline CDR1 and CDR2: SGDLS and YYNGEE.

This clonotype was counted a few times. This sequence joins TRBV20-1 and TRBJ2-1; 8 nucleotides align to TRBD1. After removal of 6 bases from V and 3 bases from J, the junction contained 7 bases not matched to a gene. CDR3 length: 14 residues. Germline assignment: CDR1 DFQATT and CDR2 SNEGSKA (reference sequence). The CDR3 region is CSALGQAGYNEQFF. As DNA, the CDR3 is TGCAGTGCCCTGGGACAGGCAGGCTACAATGAGCAGTTCTTC.

A few counts support this clonotype. The chain couples TRBV12-3 or TRBV12-4 to TRBJ2-2, with 11 positions matching TRBD2. V gave up 6 bases and J gave up 3 bases; unmatched junction bases: 12. CDR3 length: 18 residues. CDR3 DNA sequence: TGTGCCAGCAGCTCCCGGTTAGCGGGGGGGCCGGACACCGGGGAGCTGTTTTTT. This encodes CASSSRLAGGPDTGELFF.